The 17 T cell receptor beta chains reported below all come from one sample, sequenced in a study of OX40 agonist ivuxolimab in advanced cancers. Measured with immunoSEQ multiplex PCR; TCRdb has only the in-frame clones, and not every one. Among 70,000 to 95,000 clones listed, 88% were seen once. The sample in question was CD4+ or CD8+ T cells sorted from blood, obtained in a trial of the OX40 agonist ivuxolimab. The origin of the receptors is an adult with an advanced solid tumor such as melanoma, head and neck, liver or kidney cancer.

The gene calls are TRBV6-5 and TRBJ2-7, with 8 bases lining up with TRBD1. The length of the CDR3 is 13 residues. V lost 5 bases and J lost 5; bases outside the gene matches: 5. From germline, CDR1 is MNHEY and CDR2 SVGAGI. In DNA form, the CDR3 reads TGTGCCAGCAGTCGGACAGGGAGGAACGAGCAGTACTTC. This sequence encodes CASSRTGRNEQYF.

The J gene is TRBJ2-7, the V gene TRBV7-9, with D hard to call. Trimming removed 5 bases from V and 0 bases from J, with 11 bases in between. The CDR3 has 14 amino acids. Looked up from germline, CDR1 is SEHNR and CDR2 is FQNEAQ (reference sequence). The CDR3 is CASSAYMSSYEQYF. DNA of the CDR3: TGTGCCAGCAGCGCATACATGAGCTCCTACGAGCAGTACTTC. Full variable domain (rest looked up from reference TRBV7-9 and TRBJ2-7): DTGVSQNPRHKITKRGQNVTFRCDPISEHNRLYWYRQTLGQGPEFLTYFQNEAQLEKSRLLSDRFSAERPKGSFSTLEIQRTEQGDSAMYLCASSAYMSSYEQYFGPGTRLTVT.

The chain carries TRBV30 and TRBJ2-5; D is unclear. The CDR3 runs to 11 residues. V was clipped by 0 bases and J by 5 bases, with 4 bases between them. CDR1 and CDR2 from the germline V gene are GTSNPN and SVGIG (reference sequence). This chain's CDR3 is CAWSVGETQYF. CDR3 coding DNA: TGTGCCTGGAGTGTGGGGGAGACCCAGTACTTC.

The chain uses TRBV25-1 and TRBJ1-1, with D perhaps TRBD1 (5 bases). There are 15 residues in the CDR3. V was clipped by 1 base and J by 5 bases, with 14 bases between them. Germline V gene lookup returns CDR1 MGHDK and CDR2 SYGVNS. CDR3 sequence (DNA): TGTGCCAGCAGTGAATCGGGGGGGGTGGTGACTGAAGCTTTCTTT. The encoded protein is CASSESGGVVTEAFF.

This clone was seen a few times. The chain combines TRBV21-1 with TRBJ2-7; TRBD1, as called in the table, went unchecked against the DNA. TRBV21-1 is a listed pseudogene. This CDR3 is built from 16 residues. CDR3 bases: TGTGCCAGCAGCTCACAGGACCAAACCACCGCCTACGAGCAGTACTTC. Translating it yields CASSSQDQTTAYEQYF.

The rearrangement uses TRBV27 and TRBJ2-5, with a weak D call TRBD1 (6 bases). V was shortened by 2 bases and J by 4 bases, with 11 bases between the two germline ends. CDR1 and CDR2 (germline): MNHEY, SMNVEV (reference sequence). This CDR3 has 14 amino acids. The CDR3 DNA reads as TGTGCCAGCAGTTTACTGGGGGCAGGAGAGACCCAGTACTTC. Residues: CASSLLGAGETQYF.

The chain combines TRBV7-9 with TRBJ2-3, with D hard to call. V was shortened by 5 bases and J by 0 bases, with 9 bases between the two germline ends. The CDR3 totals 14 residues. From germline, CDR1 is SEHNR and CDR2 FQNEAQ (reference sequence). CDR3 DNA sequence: TGTGCCAGCAGCCAGACTCTGAGCACAGATACGCAGTATTTT. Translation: CASSQTLSTDTQYF.

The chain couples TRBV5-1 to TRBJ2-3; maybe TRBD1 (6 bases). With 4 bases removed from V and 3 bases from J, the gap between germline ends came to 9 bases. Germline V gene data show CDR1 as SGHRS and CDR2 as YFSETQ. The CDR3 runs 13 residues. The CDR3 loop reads CASSQQGTDTQYF. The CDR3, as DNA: TGCGCCAGCAGCCAACAGGGTACAGATACGCAGTATTTT.

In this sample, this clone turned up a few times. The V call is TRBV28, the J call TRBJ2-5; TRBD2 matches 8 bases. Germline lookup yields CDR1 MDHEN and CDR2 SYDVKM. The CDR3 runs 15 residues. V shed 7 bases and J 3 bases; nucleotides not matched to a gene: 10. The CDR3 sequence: CASTSNGLAEETQYF. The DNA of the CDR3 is TGTGCCAGCACCAGCAACGGACTAGCAGAAGAGACCCAGTACTTC.

CDR3 in DNA: TGTGCCAGCAGTCAAAGACAGCACACCGGGGAGCTGTTTTTT. This gives the protein CASSQRQHTGELFF. This chain links TRBV6-5 with TRBJ2-2, with D tentatively TRBD1 (5 bases). Trimming shortened V by 5 bases and J by 3 bases, and 10 bases separated the two germline ends. Germline values: CDR1 MNHEY, CDR2 SVGAGI. The CDR3 sequence is 14 residues long.

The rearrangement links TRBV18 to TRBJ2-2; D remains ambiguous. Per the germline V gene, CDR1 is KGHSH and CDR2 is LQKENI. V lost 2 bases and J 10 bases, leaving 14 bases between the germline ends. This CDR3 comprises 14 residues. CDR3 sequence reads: CASSPATLRSELFF. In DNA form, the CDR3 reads TGTGCCAGCTCACCAGCAACACTCCGTTCGGAGCTGTTTTTT. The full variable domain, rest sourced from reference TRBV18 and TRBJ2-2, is NAGVMQNPRHLVRRRGQEARLRCSPMKGHSHVYWYRQLPEEGLKFMVYLQKENIIDESGMPKERFSAEFPKEGPSILRIQQVVRGDSAAYFCASSPATLRSELFFGEGSRLTVL.

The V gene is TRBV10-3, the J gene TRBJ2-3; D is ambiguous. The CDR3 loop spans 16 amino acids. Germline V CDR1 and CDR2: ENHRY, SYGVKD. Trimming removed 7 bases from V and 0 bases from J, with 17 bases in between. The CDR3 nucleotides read TGTGCCATCACCTCTAGGCTCCCTATGAGCACAGATACGCAGTATTTT. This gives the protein CAITSRLPMSTDTQYF.

CDR3 DNA: TGCAGCGTTTTGGACCAGGGAGCCAAAGAGACCCAGTACTTC. Translated: CSVLDQGAKETQYF. The chain joins TRBV29-1 to TRBJ2-5; D may correspond to TRBD1 or TRBD2 (5 bases each). CDR3 size: 14 residues. Germline lookup yields CDR1 SQVTM and CDR2 ANQGSEA. The germline V and J ends were trimmed by 5 bases and 3 bases, with 16 bases remaining between them.

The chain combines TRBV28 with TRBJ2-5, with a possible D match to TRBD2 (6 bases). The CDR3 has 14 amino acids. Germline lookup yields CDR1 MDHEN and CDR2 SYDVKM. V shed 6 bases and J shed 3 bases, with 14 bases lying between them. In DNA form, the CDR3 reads TGTGCCAGCAGCCCAGGTTGGGGGGAAGAGACCCAGTACTTC. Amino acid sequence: CASSPGWGEETQYF. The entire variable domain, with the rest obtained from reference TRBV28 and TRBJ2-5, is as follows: DVKVTQSSRYLVKRTGEKVFLECVQDMDHENMFWYRQDPGLGLRLIYFSYDVKMKEKGDIPEGYSVSREKKERFSLILESASTNQTSMYLCASSPGWGEETQYFGPGTRLLVL.

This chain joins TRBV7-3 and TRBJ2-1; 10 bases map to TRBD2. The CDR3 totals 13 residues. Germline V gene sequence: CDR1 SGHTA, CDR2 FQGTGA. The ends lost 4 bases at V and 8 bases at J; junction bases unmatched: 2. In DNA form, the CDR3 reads TGTGCCAGCAGCTGGACTAGCGGCCATGAGCAGTTCTTC. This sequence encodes CASSWTSGHEQFF.

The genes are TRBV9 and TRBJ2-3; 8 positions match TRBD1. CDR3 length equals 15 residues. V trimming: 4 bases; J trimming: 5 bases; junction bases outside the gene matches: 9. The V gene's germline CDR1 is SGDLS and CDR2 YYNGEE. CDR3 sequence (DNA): TGTGCCAGCAGCCCACAGACAGGGGTAAGAGATACGCAGTATTTT. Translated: CASSPQTGVRDTQYF.

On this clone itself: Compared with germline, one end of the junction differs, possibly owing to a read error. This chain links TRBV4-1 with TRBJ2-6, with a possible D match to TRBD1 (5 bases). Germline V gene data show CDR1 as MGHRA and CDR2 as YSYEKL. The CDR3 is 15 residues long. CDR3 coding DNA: TGCGCCAGCAGCCAAGAAGGATCTGGGGCCAACGCCCTGACTTTC. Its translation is CASSQEGSGANALTF.